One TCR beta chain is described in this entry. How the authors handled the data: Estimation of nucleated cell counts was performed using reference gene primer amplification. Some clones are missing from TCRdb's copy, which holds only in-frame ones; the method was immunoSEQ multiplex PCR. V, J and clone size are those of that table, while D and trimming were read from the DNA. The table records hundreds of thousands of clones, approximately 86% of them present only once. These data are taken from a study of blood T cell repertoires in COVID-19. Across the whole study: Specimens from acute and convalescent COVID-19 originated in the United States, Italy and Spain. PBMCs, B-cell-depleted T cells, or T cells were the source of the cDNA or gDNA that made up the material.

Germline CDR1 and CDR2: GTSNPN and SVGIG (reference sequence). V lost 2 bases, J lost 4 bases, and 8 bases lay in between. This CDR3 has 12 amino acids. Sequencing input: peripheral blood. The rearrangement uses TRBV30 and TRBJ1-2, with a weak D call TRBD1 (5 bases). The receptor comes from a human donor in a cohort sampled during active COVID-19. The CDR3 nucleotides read TGTGCCTGGAGTAGGGACTTCTATGGCTACACCTTC. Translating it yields CAWSRDFYGYTF.